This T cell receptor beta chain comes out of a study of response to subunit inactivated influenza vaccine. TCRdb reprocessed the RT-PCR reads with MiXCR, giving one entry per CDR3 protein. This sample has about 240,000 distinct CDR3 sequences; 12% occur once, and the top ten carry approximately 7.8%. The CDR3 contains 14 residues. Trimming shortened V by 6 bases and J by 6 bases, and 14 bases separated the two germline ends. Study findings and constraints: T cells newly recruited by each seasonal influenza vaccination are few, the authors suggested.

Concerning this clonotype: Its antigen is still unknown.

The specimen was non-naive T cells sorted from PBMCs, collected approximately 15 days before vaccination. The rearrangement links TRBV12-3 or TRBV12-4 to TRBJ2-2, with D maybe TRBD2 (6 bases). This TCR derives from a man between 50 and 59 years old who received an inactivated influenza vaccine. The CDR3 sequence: CASRTFREAGELFF. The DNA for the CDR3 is TGTGCCAGCAGAACATTTAGGGAGGCCGGGGAGCTGTTTTTT.